This T cell receptor beta chain was recorded in a study of response to subunit inactivated influenza vaccine. TCRdb reprocessed the RT-PCR reads via MiXCR and lists one record per CDR3 protein. The sample has hundreds of thousands of distinct CDR3 sequences, 12% to 15% seen once. The CDR3 totals 15 residues. The germline CDR1 and CDR2 sequences are SGHTA and FQGNSA. Trimming took 1 base from V and 1 from J, leaving 9 bases between them. This TCR derives from a man aged 50 or older who received an inactivated influenza vaccine. The specimen was PBMCs from blood, collected roughly 15 days before vaccination. This sequence joins TRBV7-2 and TRBJ2-3; D gene ambiguous. The CDR3 DNA follows: TGTGCCAGCAGCTTAGAGCGTCGTGGCACAGATACGCAGTATTTT. Protein product: CASSLERRGTDTQYF. Supplemented by reference TRBV7-2 and TRBJ2-3, the full variable domain reads GAGVSQSPSNKVTEKGKDVELRCDPISGHTALYWYRQSLGQGLEFLIYFQGNSAPDKSGLPSDRFSAERTGGSVSTLTIQRTQQEDSAVYLCASSLERRGTDTQYFGPGTRLTVL.